This T cell receptor beta chain came from a study of blood T cell repertoires in COVID-19. On the study more broadly: Samples came from the United States, Italy and Spain, spanning acute and convalescent COVID-19. In each case, the material was cDNA or gDNA derived from T cells, B-cell-depleted T cells, or PBMCs.

This clone was detected only once. Under the authors' procedure: Reference gene primer amplification in the assay estimated nucleated cell counts. Clones were read by immunoSEQ multiplex PCR, and TCRdb kept only the in-frame ones, dropping some. That table furnishes V, J and clone size, whereas the DNA furnished D and trimming. The sample holds 110,000 or so clones, about 90% seen once. CDR3 length: 13 amino acids. Per germline, CDR1 GTSNPN and CDR2 SVGIG (reference sequence). V was pared by 5 bases and J by 12 bases, with 12 bases of the junction left unmatched. The sequence came from a human donor in a cohort sampled during active COVID-19. The specimen sequenced was peripheral blood. The chain is built from TRBV30 and TRBJ2-7, with TRBD1 identical over 11 bases. CDR3 residues: CAWAEGQGARGYF. The CDR3 region has the DNA TGTGCCTGGGCCGAAGGACAGGGGGCGCGGGGGTACTTC.